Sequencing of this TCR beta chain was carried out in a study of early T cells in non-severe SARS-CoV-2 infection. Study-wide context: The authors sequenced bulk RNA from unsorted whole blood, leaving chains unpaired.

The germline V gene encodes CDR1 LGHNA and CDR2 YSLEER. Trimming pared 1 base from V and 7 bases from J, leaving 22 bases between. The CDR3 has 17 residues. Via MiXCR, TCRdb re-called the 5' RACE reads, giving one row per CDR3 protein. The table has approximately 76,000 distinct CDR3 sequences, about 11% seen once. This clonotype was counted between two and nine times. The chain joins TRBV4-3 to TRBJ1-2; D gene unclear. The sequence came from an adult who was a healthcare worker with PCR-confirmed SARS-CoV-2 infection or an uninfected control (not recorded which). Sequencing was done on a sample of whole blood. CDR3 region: CASSQAGGDYLFPGYTF. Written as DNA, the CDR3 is TGCGCCAGCAGCCAAGCGGGAGGTGACTACCTGTTTCCTGGCTACACCTTC.